This TCR beta chain was obtained from a study of blood T cell repertoires in COVID-19. About the study: Sites in the United States, Italy and Spain provided acute and convalescent COVID-19 samples.

The cohort comprised adults aged about 18 to 100 years residing in 20 to 30 US areas. Participants' own reports of clinical history determined their cohort assignment. Authors' data handling: Amplification of reference gene primers was used by the study to estimate nucleated cell counts. The data were produced by immunoSEQ multiplex PCR, yet TCRdb's version contains in-frame clones alone and is incomplete. V, J and clone size derive from that table, while D and trimming were established from the DNA sequence. The sample contains 210,000 or so clones, about four fifths of which appear only once. The CDR3 is 14 amino acids. Per the germline V gene, CDR1 is SQVTM and CDR2 is ANQGSEA. Trimming left V 4 bases short and J 0 bases short, with 12 bases between.

The genes are TRBV29-1 and TRBJ1-1; D unresolved. The sequenced material came from PBMCs or T cells enriched from blood (not recorded which). The clonotype comes from a woman aged 45-60 years who had been exposed to COVID-19. CDR3 nucleotides: TGCAGCGTTGTGCGTGGACTTTTGAACACTGAAGCTTTCTTT. Amino acids: CSVVRGLLNTEAFF.